These 25 T cell receptor beta chains were all obtained from the same sample, sequenced in a study of Graves' ophthalmopathy and Graves' hyperthyroidism. Researchers took RNA transcripts and amplified TCR beta CDR3 regions from them. Scientists carried out first-round RT-PCR using HTBI primers and then a second-round multiplex PCR. From the multiplex PCR reads, TCRdb called clonotypes with MiXCR, one entry per CDR3 protein. The sample holds some 1.1 million distinct CDR3 sequences; approximately 35% are singletons and the top ten take roughly 11%. Sequenced material: peripheral blood or thyroid tissue (not recorded which). These receptor sequences come from an adult man with Graves' hyperthyroidism.

V is TRBV7-9 and J is TRBJ1-1, with 12 bases aligning to TRBD1. CDR3 length: 19 amino acids. Germline V CDR1 and CDR2: SEHNR, FQNEAQ (reference sequence). The trim removed 1 base at V and 2 bases at J, leaving 11 bases unmatched. CDR3 residues: CASSLGLGQGAGSNTEAFF. CDR3 sequence (DNA): TGTGCCAGCAGCTTAGGGCTGGGACAGGGGGCTGGTTCTAACACTGAAGCTTTCTTT.

This chain links TRBV10-3 with TRBJ2-5; the D call may be TRBD1 or TRBD2 (5 bases each). V lost 0 bases and J lost 2, with 10 bases in between. Looked up from germline, CDR1 is ENHRY and CDR2 is SYGVKD. The CDR3 has 15 amino acids. The CDR3 DNA sequence: TGTGCCATCAGTGAGTCGGGACCACCTCAAGAGACCCAGTACTTC. It codes for CAISESGPPQETQYF.

This clonotype has a handful of counts. This sequence joins TRBV4-1 and TRBJ2-2; D is uncertain. CDR1 MGHRA and CDR2 YSYEKL come from the germline V gene. The V and J ends lost 8 bases and 1 base respectively, with 17 bases between them. The CDR3 extends over 16 amino acids. The CDR3 reads CASGPEIGRNTGELFF. CDR3 coding DNA: TGCGCCAGCGGCCCCGAGATTGGAAGGAACACCGGGGAGCTGTTTTTT.

As DNA, the CDR3 is TGTGCCAGCAGCCAAGAAGGGAGCGGAAACACCATATATTTT. Translated, it gives CASSQEGSGNTIYF. This chain uses TRBV7-3 with TRBJ1-3; no definite D call. V was pared by 5 bases and J by 4 bases, with 12 bases between. Germline values: CDR1 SGHTA, CDR2 FQGTGA. This CDR3 comprises 14 residues.

In its sample, this clonotype was seen a few times. This chain joins TRBV6-5 and TRBJ1-1; a weak D match, TRBD1 (6 bases). CDR3 size: 16 residues. Per germline, CDR1 MNHEY and CDR2 SVGAGI. Trimming shortened V by 2 bases and J by 1 base, and 14 bases separated the two germline ends. The CDR3 is CASSYLTGTGNTEAFF. Here the CDR3 DNA reads TGTGCCAGCAGTTACCTGACAGGTACAGGGAACACTGAAGCTTTCTTT.

The rearrangement uses TRBV20-1 and TRBJ1-1, with TRBD1 matching over 7 bases. This CDR3 contains 15 residues. Trimming cost V 1 base and J 3 bases; bases outside gene matches: 8. From germline, CDR1 is DFQATT and CDR2 SNEGSKA (reference sequence). Here the CDR3 DNA reads TGCAGTGCTAGAGCTCCGGGACAGTCGGACACTGAAGCTTTCTTT. This sequence encodes CSARAPGQSDTEAFF.

The chain uses TRBV2 and TRBJ2-7; D gene ambiguous. Germline V gene sequence: CDR1 SNHLY, CDR2 FYNNEI. Trimming removed 5 bases from V and 2 bases from J, with 13 bases in between. The CDR3 is made up of 14 amino acids. The DNA of the CDR3 is TGTGCCAGCAGTTACGTTGAGCCAGCCTACGAGCAGTACTTC. Protein sequence: CASSYVEPAYEQYF.

This clonotype turned up a few times. This sequence joins TRBV6-5 and TRBJ1-5, with D hard to call. Germline CDR1 MNHEY, CDR2 SVGAGI. The length of the CDR3 is 14 residues. Trimming shortened V by 5 bases and J by 5 bases, and 13 bases separated the two germline ends. The CDR3 protein is CASSRAVSHQPQHF. The CDR3 DNA sequence: TGTGCCAGCAGTCGGGCAGTGTCTCATCAGCCCCAGCATTTT.

This clonotype was seen many times. J is TRBJ2-7 and V is TRBV10-3; weak D call: TRBD1 (6 bases). The CDR3 extends over 13 amino acids. Between the trimmed V and J ends, which lost 4 bases and 4 bases, there was a span of 11 bases. CDR1 is ENHRY, CDR2 SYGVKD, per germline. CDR3 nucleotide sequence: TGTGCCATCAGTGGACAGGACCAATACGAGCAGTACTTC. Protein sequence: CAISGQDQYEQYF.

As to this clonotype: Since no conserved phenylalanine or tryptophan closes the CDR3, a read error is the likely cause. The chain has TRBV20-1 and TRBJ1-2; TRBD1 aligns across 7 bases. V shed 4 bases and J 3 bases; nucleotides not matched to a gene: 8. This CDR3 region has 14 residues. The germline gives CDR1 DFQATT, CDR2 SNEGSKA (reference sequence). CDR3 protein: CSATSGTVDYGYTL. For the CDR3, the DNA is TGCAGTGCTACCTCCGGGACAGTGGACTATGGCTACACCCTC.

This chain links TRBV29-1 with TRBJ1-2; D is unresolved. V dropped 6 bases and J dropped 7 bases, with 12 bases sitting between them. Germline lookup yields CDR1 SQVTM and CDR2 ANQGSEA. The CDR3 totals 11 residues. Written as DNA, the CDR3 is TGCAGCGTCCAGGTGGGCTTTGGCTACACCTTC. Its translation: CSVQVGFGYTF.

CDR3 loop: CASTPETSGETQYF. DNA for the CDR3: TGTGCCAGCACCCCGGAGACTAGCGGCGAGACCCAGTACTTC. This chain joins TRBV7-9 and TRBJ2-5, with 9 bases lining up with TRBD2. Trimming removed 7 bases from V and 5 bases from J; junction bases left unmatched: 8. Germline CDR1 SEHNR, CDR2 FQNEAQ (reference sequence). The CDR3 loop spans 14 amino acids.

Note on this clonotype: The junction and the germline gene differ at one end; a read error may be behind it. The V call is TRBV10-3, the J call TRBJ2-5; TRBD1 is a possible D gene (6 bases). The CDR3 totals 14 residues. The germline CDR1 and CDR2 sequences are ENHRY and SYGVKD. Here the CDR3 reads CAISDGGVQGTQYF. CDR3 DNA: TGTGCCATCTCCGATGGGGGCGTCCAAGGGACCCAGTACTTC.

This clonotype appeared a few times. The genes are TRBV6-4 and TRBJ2-2, with 10 bases matching TRBD2. This CDR3 has 16 residues. The germline V gene has CDR1 MRHNA and CDR2 SNTAGT. The V gene end was trimmed by 5 bases and the J gene end by 0 bases; junction bases not matched to a gene: 3. CDR3 amino acids: CASSRTSGANTGELFF. CDR3 DNA: TGTGCCAGCAGTAGGACTAGCGGCGCGAACACCGGGGAGCTGTTTTTT.

This clonotype showed up many times. The chain joins TRBV14 to TRBJ2-7; the D gene is possibly TRBD1 (5 bases). From germline, CDR1 is SGHDN and CDR2 FVKESK. The CDR3 totals 12 residues. Trimming cost V 1 base and J 7 bases, with 8 bases left between them. For the CDR3, the DNA is TGTGCCAGCAGCCAAGGCAGGGTTGAGCAGTACTTC. Translated, it gives CASSQGRVEQYF.

The chain has TRBV25-1 and TRBJ2-7, with TRBD2 matching over 12 bases. CDR1 and CDR2 from the germline V gene are MGHDK and SYGVNS. V trimming: 4 bases; J trimming: 0 bases; junction bases outside the gene matches: 1. This CDR3 is 15 amino acids long. CDR3 protein: CASSASGGASYEQYF. DNA of the CDR3: TGTGCCAGCAGTGCTAGCGGGGGGGCCTCCTACGAGCAGTACTTC.

The chain is built from TRBV4-1 and TRBJ2-2, with D perhaps given as TRBD1 or TRBD2 (6 bases each). The V and J ends lost 4 bases and 2 bases respectively, with 20 bases between them. The germline gives CDR1 MGHRA, CDR2 YSYEKL. CDR3 length: 18 amino acids. This CDR3 is CASSPKYPGDLNTGELFF. The CDR3 DNA is TGCGCCAGCAGCCCCAAGTACCCAGGGGACTTAAACACCGGGGAGCTGTTTTTT.

This clonotype was counted a few times. V gene TRBV5-1 combines with J gene TRBJ2-6; D is ambiguous. CDR1 and CDR2 (germline): SGHRS, YFSETQ. The V end lost 0 bases, the J end lost 0 bases, and 10 bases lay between the germline ends. The CDR3 loop spans 17 amino acids. The CDR3 loop is CASSLAETSSGANVLTF. CDR3 coding DNA: TGCGCCAGCAGCTTGGCGGAGACCAGCTCTGGGGCCAACGTCCTGACTTTC.

The chain joins TRBV20-1 to TRBJ2-5; 11 bases line up with TRBD2. V lost 6 bases to trimming and J lost 2 bases; unmatched junction nucleotides: 17. Germline V CDR1 and CDR2: DFQATT, SNEGSKA (reference sequence). The CDR3 loop spans 18 amino acids. Here the CDR3 reads CSATRLAGYNGGQETQYF. In DNA form, the CDR3 reads TGCAGTGCAACAAGACTAGCGGGATATAATGGGGGACAAGAGACCCAGTACTTC.

A note on this clonotype: A read error may be the cause here, since a much bigger clone is one base away. The chain uses TRBV2 and TRBJ2-7; TRBD1 agrees at 8 bases. The CDR3 has 15 residues. Germline V gene sequence: CDR1 SNHLY, CDR2 FYNNEI. The CDR3: CASSHRTGSSCEQYF. The CDR3 DNA reads TGTGCCAGCAGCCACCGGACAGGGAGCTCCTGCGAGCAGTACTTC.

Many counts were recorded for this clonotype. V usage is TRBV20-1 and J usage is TRBJ1-5, with 7 positions matching TRBD1. Germline V gene sequence: CDR1 DFQATT, CDR2 SNEGSKA (reference sequence). Trimming took 3 bases from V and 5 from J; bases not matched to a gene: 4. The CDR3 runs to 13 residues. The CDR3 DNA is TGCAGTGCTAGGGGACAGCCAGATCAGCCCCAGCATTTT. Translating it yields CSARGQPDQPQHF.

This clonotype was found many times. This chain uses TRBV6-5 with TRBJ1-1; D may be TRBD1 (6 bases). The CDR3 totals 13 residues. Germline values: CDR1 MNHEY, CDR2 SVGAGI. The V end was cut by 6 bases, the J end by 6 bases, with 14 bases between. CDR3 region: CASSHRVGAEAFF. CDR3 DNA sequence: TGTGCCAGCAGCCACAGGGTGGGCGCTGAAGCTTTCTTT.

The V and J genes are TRBV20-1 and TRBJ2-7, with D hard to call. Per germline, CDR1 DFQATT and CDR2 SNEGSKA (reference sequence). This CDR3 spans 14 amino acids. Trimming removed 0 bases at V and 1 base at J, with 10 bases between. In DNA form, the CDR3 reads TGCAGTGCTAGAGATCAGAAGGGATCCTACGAGCAGTACTTC. Translation gives CSARDQKGSYEQYF.

The chain uses TRBV9 and TRBJ2-2, with 14 bases that match TRBD2. The CDR3 has 18 residues. V lost 0 bases to trimming and J lost 6 bases; unmatched junction nucleotides: 7. Germline V gives CDR1 SGDLS, CDR2 YYNGEE. CDR3 coding DNA: TGTGCCAGCAGCGTAGGGACTAGCGGGGGGACGCCGTCCGGGGAGCTGTTTTTT. Translating gives CASSVGTSGGTPSGELFF.

This clonotype has at least ten counts. The rearrangement uses TRBV4-1 and TRBJ2-5, with D perhaps assigned TRBD1 or TRBD2 (5 bases each). V lost 2 bases and J 5 bases, leaving 12 bases between the germline ends. The V gene's germline CDR1 is MGHRA and CDR2 YSYEKL. The CDR3 length is 14 residues. The DNA for the CDR3 is TGCGCCAGCAGCCAAATAGAGGGGTCTGAGACCCAGTACTTC. This codes for CASSQIEGSETQYF.